This T cell receptor beta chain was recovered during a study of blood T cells in healthy people across ages. Looking at the study overall: Template switching picked up about one barcoded beta molecule for each two T cells.

Then a second PCR, running about 7 to 11 cycles, was carried out with a sample-barcoded 5' primer and a J-beta primer mix. TCRdb passed the 5' RACE reads through MiXCR, listing each CDR3 protein once. Of some 1,500,000 distinct CDR3 sequences listed, about 42% are singletons. Germline values: CDR1 SGHTA, CDR2 FQGNSA. This CDR3 is 13 amino acids long. V gene TRBV7-2 combines with J gene TRBJ2-1, with 12 nucleotides matching TRBD2. The J call may be wrong; the DNA end is better matched by TRBJ2-7. The TCR sequence derives from a woman aged 18-29 years in good health. Sample: blood. The CDR3 nucleotides are TGTGCCAGCGGACTAGCGGGGAACAATGAGCAGTACTTC. Protein product: CASGLAGNNEQYF.